This T cell receptor (beta chain) was profiled in a study of spatial heterogeneity in lung cancer. Overall study: Detected sequences consistently included more beta-chain ones than alpha-chain ones.

In its sample, this clonotype was seen many times. Indicated time point: sample taken at primary tumor resection. The donor group consisted of under 95 patients who had untreated, early-stage non-small cell lung cancer. Whole RNA obtained from tumor, nontumor lung or frozen PBMC underwent sequencing without sorting. The CDR3 extends over 14 amino acids. Trimming took off 2 bases at V and 6 bases at J, with 11 bases between the two ends. Germline V CDR1 and CDR2: SGHVS, FQNEAQ. The study tagged each TCR cDNA molecule with a unique molecular identifier. TCRdb reprocessed the 5' RACE reads via MiXCR and lists one record per CDR3 protein. The sample includes approximately 22,000 distinct CDR3 sequences, approximately 5.8% of them seen just once.

Sequences were derived from PBMCs, sampled at surgery. This chain uses TRBV7-8 with TRBJ2-1; D gene ambiguous. This clonotype originated in a male donor with early-stage non-small cell lung cancer. The CDR3 sequence is CASSLLPVGNEQFF. In nucleotides, the CDR3 is TGTGCCAGCAGCTTACTTCCAGTGGGCAATGAGCAGTTCTTC.